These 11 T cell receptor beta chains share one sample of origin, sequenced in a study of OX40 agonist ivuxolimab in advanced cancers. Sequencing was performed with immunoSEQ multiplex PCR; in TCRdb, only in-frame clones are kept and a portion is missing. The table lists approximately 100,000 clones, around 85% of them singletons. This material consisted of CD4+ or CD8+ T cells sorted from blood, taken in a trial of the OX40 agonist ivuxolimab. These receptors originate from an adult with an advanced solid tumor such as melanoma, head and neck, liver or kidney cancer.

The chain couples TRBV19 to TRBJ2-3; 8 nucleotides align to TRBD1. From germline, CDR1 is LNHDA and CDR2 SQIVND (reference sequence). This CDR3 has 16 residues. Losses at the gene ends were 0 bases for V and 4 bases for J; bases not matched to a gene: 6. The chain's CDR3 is CASSIDGTGLPDTQYF. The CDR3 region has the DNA TGTGCCAGTAGTATAGATGGGACAGGTTTGCCAGATACGCAGTATTTT.

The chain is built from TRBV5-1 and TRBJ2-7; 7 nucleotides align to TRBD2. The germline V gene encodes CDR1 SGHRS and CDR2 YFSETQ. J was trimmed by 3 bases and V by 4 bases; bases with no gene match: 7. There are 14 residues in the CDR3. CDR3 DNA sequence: TGCGCCAGCAGCCAACGACGGGAGGACTACGAGCAGTACTTC. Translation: CASSQRREDYEQYF.

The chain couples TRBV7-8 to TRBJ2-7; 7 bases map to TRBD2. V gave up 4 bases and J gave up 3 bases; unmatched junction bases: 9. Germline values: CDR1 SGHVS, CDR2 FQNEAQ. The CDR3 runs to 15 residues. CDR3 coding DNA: TGTGCCAGCAGCTCTCGTAGGCTAGCGGTCTACGAGCAGTACTTC. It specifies CASSSRRLAVYEQYF.

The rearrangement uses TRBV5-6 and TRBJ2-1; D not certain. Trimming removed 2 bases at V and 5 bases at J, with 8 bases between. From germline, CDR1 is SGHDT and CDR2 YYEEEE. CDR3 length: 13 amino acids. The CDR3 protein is CASSFGSNNEQFF. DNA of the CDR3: TGTGCCAGCAGCTTCGGCAGTAACAATGAGCAGTTCTTC.

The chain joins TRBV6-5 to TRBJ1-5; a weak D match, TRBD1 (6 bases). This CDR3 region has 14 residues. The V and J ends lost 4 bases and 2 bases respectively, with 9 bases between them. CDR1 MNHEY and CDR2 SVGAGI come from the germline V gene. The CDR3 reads CASSSRGGNQPQHF. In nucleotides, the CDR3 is TGTGCCAGCAGTTCCAGGGGAGGCAATCAGCCCCAGCATTTT.

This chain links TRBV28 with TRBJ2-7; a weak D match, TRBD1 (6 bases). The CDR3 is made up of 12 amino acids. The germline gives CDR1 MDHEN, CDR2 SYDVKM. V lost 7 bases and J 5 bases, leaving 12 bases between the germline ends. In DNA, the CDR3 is TGTGCCAGCACCTCAGGGGAACACGAGCAGTACTTC. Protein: CASTSGEHEQYF.

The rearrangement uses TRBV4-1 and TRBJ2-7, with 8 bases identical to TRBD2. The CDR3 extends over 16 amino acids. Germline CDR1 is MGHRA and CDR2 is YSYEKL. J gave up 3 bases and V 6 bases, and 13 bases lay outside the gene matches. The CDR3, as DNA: TGCGCCAGCAGTCAGAAAGTTGCGGGGGGTAGCTACGAGCAGTACTTC. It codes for CASSQKVAGGSYEQYF.

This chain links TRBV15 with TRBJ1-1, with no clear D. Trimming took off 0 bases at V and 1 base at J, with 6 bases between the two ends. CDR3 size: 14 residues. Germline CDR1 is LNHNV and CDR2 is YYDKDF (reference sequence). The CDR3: CATSRDKGNTEAFF. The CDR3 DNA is TGTGCCACCAGCAGAGACAAGGGGAACACTGAAGCTTTCTTT.

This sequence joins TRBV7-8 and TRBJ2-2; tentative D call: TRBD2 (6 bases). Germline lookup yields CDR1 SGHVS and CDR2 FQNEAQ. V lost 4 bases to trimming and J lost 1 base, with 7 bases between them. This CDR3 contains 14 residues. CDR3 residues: CASSSGGNTGELFF. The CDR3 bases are TGTGCCAGCAGCTCCGGGGGGAACACCGGGGAGCTGTTTTTT. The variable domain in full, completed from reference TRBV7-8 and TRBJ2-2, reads GAGVSQSPRYKVAKRGQDVALRCDPISGHVSLFWYQQALGQGPEFLTYFQNEAQLDKSGLPSDRFFAERPEGSVSTLKIQRTQQEDSAVYLCASSSGGNTGELFFGEGSRLTVL.

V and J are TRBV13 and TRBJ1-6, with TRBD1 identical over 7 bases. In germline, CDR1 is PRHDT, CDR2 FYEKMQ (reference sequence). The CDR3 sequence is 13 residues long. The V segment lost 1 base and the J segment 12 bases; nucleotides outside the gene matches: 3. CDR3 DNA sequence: TGTGCCAGCAGCTTAGCCGACAGGGAACCCCTCCACTTT. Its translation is CASSLADREPLHF.

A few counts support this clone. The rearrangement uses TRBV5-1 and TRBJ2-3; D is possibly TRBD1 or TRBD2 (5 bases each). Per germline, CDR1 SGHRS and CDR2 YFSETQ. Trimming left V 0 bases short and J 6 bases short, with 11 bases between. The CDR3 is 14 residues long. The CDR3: CASSLGGTVDTQYF. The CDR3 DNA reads TGCGCCAGCAGCTTGGGAGGGACCGTTGATACGCAGTATTTT. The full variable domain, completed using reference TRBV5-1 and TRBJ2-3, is KAGVTQTPRYLIKTRGQQVTLSCSPISGHRSVSWYQQTPGQGLQFLFEYFSETQRNKGNFPGRFSGRQFSNSRSEMNVSTLELGDSALYLCASSLGGTVDTQYFGPGTRLTVL.